This TCR beta chain was captured in a study of a mutant IDH1 vaccine in newly diagnosed glioma. Remarks on this clone: Its antigen is still unknown. Different DNA sequences within this sample yield the same CDR3.

The assay was immunoSEQ multiplex PCR, and TCRdb's table has in-frame clones only and misses some. The data hold 60,000 to 85,000 clones, with 85% to 90% observed a single time. This CDR3 region has 14 residues. CDR1 is SGHDT, CDR2 YYEEEE, per germline. V lost 6 bases and J lost 4, with 14 bases in between. Documented time point: week 23, last vaccination. Each dose of the vaccine consisted of 300 ug of mutant IDH1 20-mer peptide, with topical imiquimod. This material consisted of PBMCs, taken from a glioma patient whose treatment included an IDH1 peptide vaccine. The clonotype originates from a woman in her forties or fifties with glioma. The chain couples TRBV5-6 to TRBJ1-3, with D unclear. In DNA form, the CDR3 reads TGTGCCAGCACCACGGTTTTTTTGGGAAACACCATATATTTT. It translates to CASTTVFLGNTIYF.